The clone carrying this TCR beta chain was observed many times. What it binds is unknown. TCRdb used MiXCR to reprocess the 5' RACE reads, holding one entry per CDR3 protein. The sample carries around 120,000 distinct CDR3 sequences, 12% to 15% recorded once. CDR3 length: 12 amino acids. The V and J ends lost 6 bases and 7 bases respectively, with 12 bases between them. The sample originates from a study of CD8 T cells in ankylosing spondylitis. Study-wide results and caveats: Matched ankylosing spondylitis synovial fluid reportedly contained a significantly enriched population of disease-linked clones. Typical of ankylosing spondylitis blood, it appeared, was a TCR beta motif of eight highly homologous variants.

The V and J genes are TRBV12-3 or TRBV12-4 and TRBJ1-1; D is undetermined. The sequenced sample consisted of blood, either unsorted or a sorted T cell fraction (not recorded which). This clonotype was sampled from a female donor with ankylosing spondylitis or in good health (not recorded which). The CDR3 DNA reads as TGTGCCAGCAGGGAGGGCGGCATTGAAGCTTTCTTT. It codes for CASREGGIEAFF.